Listed here are 30 T cell receptor beta chains from one sample, sequenced in a study of T cells in Graves' hyperthyroidism and ophthalmopathy. TCR beta CDR3 sequences were amplified from RNA transcripts. The HTBI primer set served for first-round RT-PCR of the TCR CDR3. Each CDR3 protein is one row after TCRdb ran MiXCR on the multiplex PCR reads. The sample includes about 590,000 distinct CDR3 sequences, about 14% of them seen just once. Sequencing input: blood. The origin of the receptors is a woman between 18 and 29 years old with Graves' ophthalmopathy.

CDR3 loop: CASSYSTSGLYEQYF. CDR3 nucleotides: TGTGCCAGCAGTTACTCGACTAGCGGACTCTACGAGCAGTACTTC. J is TRBJ2-7 and V is TRBV6-2 or TRBV6-3, with 9 bases aligning to TRBD2. The CDR3 totals 15 residues. Germline assignment: CDR1 MNHEY and CDR2 SVGEGT. Trimming at V came to 0 bases and at J to 3 bases, leaving 3 bases not matched to a gene.

Comments on this clonotype: A much larger clone differs by one base, so this may be a read error. This chain uses TRBV7-9 with TRBJ2-1, with D perhaps TRBD1 (6 bases). CDR3 length: 14 residues. From germline, CDR1 is SEHNR and CDR2 FQNEAQ (reference sequence). The CDR3 region has the DNA TGTGCCAGCAGCTTAGTCACAGGGTTCAATGAGCAGCTCTTC. Protein sequence: CASSLVTGFNEQLF.

This clonotype showed up many times. V and J are TRBV11-3 and TRBJ2-1, with 9 bases lining up with TRBD2. V was clipped by 5 bases and J by 8 bases; unmatched bases: 7. The length of the CDR3 is 14 residues. Germline V gene sequence: CDR1 SGHNT, CDR2 YENEEA. The CDR3 DNA follows: TGTGCCAGCAGCCGAGTTAGCGGGAGCCATGAGCAGTTCTTC. Its protein is CASSRVSGSHEQFF.

There are many counts of this clonotype. V is TRBV2 and J is TRBJ2-3; D is uncertain. Germline V gene lookup returns CDR1 SNHLY and CDR2 FYNNEI. The CDR3 loop spans 12 amino acids. V was shortened by 8 bases and J by 3 bases, with 9 bases between the two germline ends. The chain's CDR3 is CASVKQTDTQYF. The CDR3 DNA reads TGTGCCAGCGTCAAGCAAACAGATACGCAGTATTTT.

This clonotype was found many times. The chain uses TRBV10-3 and TRBJ1-2; 7 positions agree with TRBD1. Germline CDR1 ENHRY, CDR2 SYGVKD. The V gene end was trimmed by 2 bases and the J gene end by 4 bases; junction bases not matched to a gene: 4. CDR3 size: 14 residues. The CDR3 protein is CAISENRDSYGYTF. CDR3 bases: TGTGCCATCAGTGAGAACCGGGACAGCTATGGCTACACCTTC.

This clonotype has just a few counts. V is TRBV7-2 and J is TRBJ1-5; D not certain. The V end lost 5 bases, the J end lost 0 bases, and 11 bases lay between the germline ends. The CDR3 is 15 residues long. Germline lookup yields CDR1 SGHTA and CDR2 FQGNSA. CDR3 region: CASSQAISSNQPQHF. Here the CDR3 DNA reads TGTGCCAGCAGCCAAGCGATATCTAGCAATCAGCCCCAGCATTTT.

This clonotype occurred many times. The genes are TRBV20-1 and TRBJ2-5; D unresolved. The CDR3 is made up of 10 amino acids. The V gene lost 3 bases and the J gene lost 3 bases, with 2 bases spanning the gap. CDR1 is DFQATT, CDR2 SNEGSKA, per germline (reference sequence). The CDR3 sequence: CSASEETQYF. DNA for the CDR3: TGCAGTGCTAGTGAAGAGACCCAGTACTTC.

This clonotype came up many times. The chain couples TRBV2 to TRBJ2-4; 7 bases map to TRBD1. J gave up 4 bases and V 6 bases, and 3 bases lay outside the gene matches. CDR1 and CDR2 from the germline V gene are SNHLY and FYNNEI. The CDR3 length is 13 residues. The CDR3 region has the DNA TGTGCCAGCAGCCTACAGGGGAAAAACATTCAGTACTTC. The encoded protein is CASSLQGKNIQYF.

The chain employs TRBV28 and TRBJ2-7; 8 bases fit TRBD1. The junction had 3 bases not matched to a gene; V was cut back by 3 bases and J by 5 bases. From germline, CDR1 is MDHEN and CDR2 SYDVKM. This CDR3 has 13 residues. CDR3 loop: CASSLDREHEQYF. The CDR3 nucleotides are TGTGCCAGCAGTTTGGACAGGGAGCACGAGCAGTACTTC.

Ten or more counts support this clonotype. The genes are TRBV12-3 or TRBV12-4 and TRBJ2-1; 10 nucleotides agree with TRBD2. V lost 6 bases, J lost 1 base, and 0 bases stayed unmatched. This CDR3 has 14 residues. The CDR3 region has the DNA TGTGCCAGCAGACTAGCGGGGTCCTACAATGAGCAGTTCTTC. Translated, it gives CASRLAGSYNEQFF.

The table lists this clonotype with a few counts. The CDR3 coding sequence is TGTGCCAGCAGTTTGAAATTTAAGATCGGGGGGACCGGGGAGCTGTTTTTT. It yields the protein CASSLKFKIGGTGELFF. The J gene is TRBJ2-2, the V gene TRBV27, with 7 bases fitting TRBD2. This CDR3 has 17 amino acids. CDR1 and CDR2 from the germline V gene are MNHEY and SMNVEV (reference sequence). V shed 3 bases and J 5 bases; nucleotides not matched to a gene: 12.

This chain links TRBV11-3 with TRBJ2-2; D tentatively reads TRBD1 or TRBD2 (5 bases each). V lost 6 bases to trimming and J lost 1 base, with 15 bases between them. Germline loops: CDR1 SGHNT, CDR2 YENEEA. The CDR3 spans 16 residues. This chain's CDR3 is CASRPPVGENTGELFF. The CDR3 bases are TGTGCCAGCAGACCCCCCGTGGGGGAGAACACCGGGGAGCTGTTTTTT.

In its sample, this clonotype was seen many times. This chain joins TRBV30 and TRBJ1-2, with no clear D. Trimming left V 1 base short and J 6 bases short, with 21 bases between. This CDR3 is built from 16 residues. Germline V gene data show CDR1 as GTSNPN and CDR2 as SVGIG (reference sequence). The CDR3 protein is CAWSARYRQNVDGYTF. The DNA of the CDR3 is TGTGCCTGGAGTGCCCGGTATAGGCAAAATGTCGATGGCTACACCTTC.

This clonotype was counted at least ten times. This sequence joins TRBV28 and TRBJ1-2; D gene ambiguous. Germline V gives CDR1 MDHEN, CDR2 SYDVKM. Trimming removed 2 bases at V and 7 bases at J, with 14 bases between. There are 14 residues in the CDR3. The chain's CDR3 is CASSLTHPAGGYTF. In DNA, the CDR3 is TGTGCCAGCAGTTTAACACACCCCGCGGGTGGCTACACCTTC.

This clonotype has at least ten counts. V and J are TRBV6-1 and TRBJ2-5, with TRBD1 matching 8 bases. CDR1 MNHNS and CDR2 SASEGT come from the germline V gene. CDR3 length: 15 residues. J gave up 5 bases and V 6 bases, and 11 bases lay outside the gene matches. This chain's CDR3 is CASRLQGGVGETQYF. For the CDR3, the DNA is TGTGCCAGCAGACTACAGGGGGGAGTTGGGGAGACCCAGTACTTC.

The genes are TRBV5-8 and TRBJ2-7; D gene ambiguous. Trimming cost V 1 base and J 2 bases, with 16 bases left between them. Germline CDR1 and CDR2: SGHTS and YDEGEE. The CDR3 has 16 residues. The CDR3 bases are TGTGCCAGCAGCTTGATAATTGGGGTATTCGCCTACGAGCAGTACTTC. This translates into CASSLIIGVFAYEQYF. Combining the CDR3 with reference TRBV5-8 and TRBJ2-7 gives the whole variable domain EAGVTQSPTHLIKTRGQQATLRCSPISGHTSVYWYQQALGLGLQFLLWYDEGEERNRGNFPPRFSGRQFPNYSSELNVNALELEDSALYLCASSLIIGVFAYEQYFGPGTRLTVT.

The sample holds many counts of this clonotype. The V and J genes are TRBV27 and TRBJ2-2; D is unclear. The length of the CDR3 is 13 residues. Trimming shortened V by 9 bases and J by 0 bases, and 8 bases separated the two germline ends. CDR1 is MNHEY and CDR2 is SMNVEV in the germline V gene (reference sequence). The CDR3 DNA follows: TGTGCCAGTTGCCTAGCGAACACCGGGGAGCTGTTTTTT. It translates to CASCLANTGELFF.

The chain is built from TRBV6-1 and TRBJ2-7; D may be TRBD2 (7 bases). This CDR3 spans 12 amino acids. Germline CDR1 reads MNHNS; CDR2 reads SASEGT. With 10 bases removed from V and 7 bases from J, the gap between germline ends came to 17 bases. The CDR3 DNA reads as TGTGCCATCAGGGCGGGGGCAAGAGAGCAGTACTTC. It specifies CAIRAGAREQYF.

In this sample, this clonotype turned up many times. V gene TRBV28 combines with J gene TRBJ1-2, with TRBD1 matching 9 bases. Germline CDR1 MDHEN, CDR2 SYDVKM. The CDR3 consists of 14 residues. V shed 5 bases, J shed 5 bases, and the junction held 6 bases outside the gene matches. The CDR3 region is CASSPGTGPYGYTF. The CDR3 DNA is TGTGCCAGCAGTCCAGGGACAGGGCCGTATGGCTACACCTTC.

This clonotype has at least ten counts. The genes are TRBV18 and TRBJ2-1; 8 nucleotides align to TRBD1. This CDR3 contains 15 residues. Germline loops: CDR1 KGHSH, CDR2 LQKENI. V dropped 3 bases and J dropped 6; count of bases not matched to a gene: 7. CDR3 amino acids: CASSPGQGAVNEQFF. The CDR3, as DNA: TGTGCCAGCTCACCGGGGCAGGGGGCAGTCAATGAGCAGTTCTTC.

This clonotype was detected only a few times. One junction end does not reproduce the germline sequence, and a read error may be involved. The rearrangement links TRBV20-1 to TRBJ1-1, with D uncertain. The CDR3 extends over 14 amino acids. CDR1 DFQATT and CDR2 SNEGSKA come from the germline V gene (reference sequence). The CDR3, as DNA: TGCAGTGCTAGAGACCCCGCTTTGAACACCGAAGCTTTCTTT. Translation gives CSARDPALNTEAFF.

This clonotype was observed many times. The chain combines TRBV27 with TRBJ2-7; the match to TRBD2 covers 10 bases. Germline V CDR1 and CDR2: MNHEY, SMNVEV (reference sequence). The trim removed 11 bases at V and 5 bases at J, leaving 6 bases unmatched. The CDR3 contains 12 residues. The CDR3: CASKTSGHEQYF. The CDR3 DNA reads as TGTGCCTCTAAGACTAGCGGGCACGAGCAGTACTTC.

Ten or more counts support this clonotype. The V gene is TRBV14, the J gene TRBJ2-5; D is undetermined. CDR3 size: 13 residues. Deletions cut 4 bases from V and 4 bases from J, with 10 bases between. The germline CDR1 and CDR2 sequences are SGHDN and FVKESK. The CDR3 here is CASSPNPPETQYF. CDR3 bases: TGTGCCAGCAGCCCCAATCCACCAGAGACCCAGTACTTC.

To note about this clonotype: Sequence at one end of the junction differs from germline and may be a read error. The V and J genes are TRBV20-1 and TRBJ2-5, with D hard to call. CDR1 is DFQATT and CDR2 is SNEGSKA in the germline V gene (reference sequence). The CDR3 consists of 13 residues. The CDR3 loop reads CGARVYSQGTQYF. CDR3 DNA sequence: TGCGGTGCTAGAGTTTACAGTCAAGGGACCCAGTACTTC.

This clonotype was recorded many times. The genes are TRBV7-6 and TRBJ2-1; tentatively, D is TRBD1 (6 bases). Trimming removed 4 bases from V and 5 bases from J, with 12 bases in between. CDR1 is SGHVS and CDR2 is FNYEAQ in the germline V gene. CDR3 length: 14 residues. DNA of the CDR3: TGTGCCAGCAGCTCACCGGGACATAACAATGAGCAGTTCTTC. Protein: CASSSPGHNNEQFF.

The rearrangement uses TRBV9 and TRBJ1-2; D possibly corresponds to TRBD1 (5 bases). The CDR3 spans 14 residues. In germline, CDR1 is SGDLS, CDR2 YYNGEE. Trimming took off 4 bases at V and 7 bases at J, with 17 bases between the two ends. The CDR3 DNA follows: TGTGCCAGCAGCACCTCCGGGGCCTCCTTTGGCTACACCTTC. Translation gives CASSTSGASFGYTF.

Many counts were recorded for this clonotype. The V call is TRBV20-1, the J call TRBJ2-7; TRBD1 matches at 8 bases. Germline V lookup: CDR1 DFQATT, CDR2 SNEGSKA (reference sequence). The CDR3 sequence is 15 residues long. Germline trimming cut 1 base from V and 4 bases from J; bases unmatched to any gene: 9. CDR3 in DNA: TGCAGTGCTAGAGTCCCCGGGACAGGCCTATACGAGCAGTACTTC. Translated: CSARVPGTGLYEQYF.

The chain recombines TRBV24-1 with TRBJ1-2; maybe TRBD1 (5 bases). This CDR3 region has 13 residues. Per germline, CDR1 KGHDR and CDR2 SFDVKD. The V end was cut by 3 bases, the J end by 7 bases, with 11 bases between. CDR3 loop: CATSDPTTVGYTF. The CDR3 DNA sequence: TGTGCCACCAGTGATCCAACGACAGTTGGCTACACCTTC.

This clonotype was detected many times. The rearrangement links TRBV11-3 to TRBJ2-5; 7 bases are a match to TRBD1. Per germline, CDR1 SGHNT and CDR2 YENEEA. Trimming cost V 5 bases and J 1 base; bases outside gene matches: 4. CDR3 length: 14 residues. CDR3 bases: TGTGCCAGCAGCCCTCGGACAGGCCAAGAGACCCAGTACTTC. This codes for CASSPRTGQETQYF. Full variable domain (outside the CDR3, taken from reference TRBV11-3 and TRBJ2-5): EAGVVQSPRYKIIEKKQPVAFWCNPISGHNTLYWYLQNLGQGPELLIRYENEEAVDDSQLPKDRFSAERLKGVDSTLKIQPAELGDSAVYLCASSPRTGQETQYFGPGTRLLVL.

This clonotype has more than one count but fewer than ten. The chain has TRBV7-9 and TRBJ1-1; D ambiguous. V lost 4 bases, J lost 3 bases, and 15 bases lay in between. This CDR3 has 15 residues. Germline V lookup: CDR1 SEHNR, CDR2 FQNEAQ (reference sequence). CDR3 DNA: TGTGCCAGCAGCTCCTCACGGGTCGGGGACACTGAAGCTTTCTTT. Protein sequence: CASSSSRVGDTEAFF.